The 9 T cell receptor beta chains reported below all come from one sample, sequenced in a study of T cells after yellow fever vaccination. A single record per CDR3 protein comes from TCRdb applying MiXCR to the 5' RACE reads. Counted here are 400,000 to 650,000 distinct CDR3 sequences, 20% to 25% occurring once; the ten biggest clones make up about 16%. The sequenced sample was PBMCs, obtained approximately 22 days after the first yellow fever vaccination. These receptors came from a man aged 18 to 35 who received the YFV17D yellow fever vaccine.

This clonotype has a handful of counts. The chain has TRBV29-1 and TRBJ1-3, with a weak D call TRBD1 (5 bases). The V gene's germline CDR1 is SQVTM and CDR2 ANQGSEA. V gave up 3 bases and J gave up 0 bases, with 9 bases separating them. This CDR3 is 14 amino acids long. The DNA for the CDR3 is TGCAGCGTTGAGGGGCAGCTCTCTGGAAACACCATATATTTT. Protein sequence: CSVEGQLSGNTIYF.

The chain has TRBV30 and TRBJ2-2, with D tentatively TRBD2 (6 bases). Germline V gene lookup returns CDR1 GTSNPN and CDR2 SVGIG (reference sequence). The CDR3 is made up of 15 amino acids. V was shortened by 6 bases and J by 2 bases, with 16 bases between the two germline ends. The CDR3 DNA sequence: TGTGCCTGTCGAGCCCGGGAGAAAAACACCGGGGAGCTGTTTTTT. This sequence encodes CACRAREKNTGELFF.

The chain carries TRBV6-2 or TRBV6-3 and TRBJ2-5; perhaps D is TRBD1 or TRBD2 (5 bases each). The CDR3 contains 14 residues. The V gene's germline CDR1 is MNHEY and CDR2 SVGEGT. V gave up 6 bases and J gave up 7 bases, with 18 bases separating them. The CDR3 DNA sequence: TGTGCCAGCAGCCCCGGGACGGCAGGCTGGACCCAGTACTTC. Translated, it gives CASSPGTAGWTQYF.

In nucleotides, the CDR3 is TGTGCCAGTAGTGCAACTAGCGGGTCCTACGAGCAGTACGTC. It yields the protein CASSATSGSYEQYV. The chain employs TRBV19 and TRBJ2-7; 9 bases are a match to TRBD2. The germline V gene encodes CDR1 LNHDA and CDR2 SQIVND (reference sequence). V shed 5 bases and J 1 base; nucleotides not matched to a gene: 3. This CDR3 is 14 amino acids long.

The V call is TRBV7-9, the J call TRBJ2-1; D is ambiguous. CDR3 length: 13 residues. In germline, CDR1 is SEHNR, CDR2 FQNEAQ (reference sequence). Trimming stripped 5 bases from V and 4 bases from J, with 9 bases between. CDR3 sequence (DNA): TGTGCCAGCAGCCCCTCGGAGTACAATGAGCAGTTCTTC. This encodes CASSPSEYNEQFF.

This chain uses TRBV10-3 with TRBJ2-5; tentatively, D is TRBD1 (6 bases). Germline CDR1 reads ENHRY; CDR2 reads SYGVKD. The CDR3 is 11 residues long. Trimming pared 11 bases from V and 5 bases from J, leaving 12 bases between. DNA for the CDR3: TGTGCCCAAAGTAGGGGGGAGACCCAGTACTTC. Encoded protein: CAQSRGETQYF.

In its sample, this clonotype was seen a few times. The chain couples TRBV6-7 to TRBJ2-5, with unresolved D. TRBV6-7 has ORF status, its function being uncertain. The CDR3 runs to 12 residues. V lost 7 bases and J 1 base, leaving 7 bases between the germline ends. DNA for the CDR3: TGTGCCAGCACCGCATCCCAAGAGACCCAGTACTTC. This codes for CASTASQETQYF.

This chain links TRBV6-1 with TRBJ1-6; D uncertain. Trimming stripped 3 bases from V and 8 bases from J, with 8 bases between. The CDR3 loop spans 13 amino acids. Germline CDR1 and CDR2: MNHNS and SASEGT. Here the CDR3 reads CASSDQRDSPLHF. The CDR3 coding sequence is TGTGCCAGCAGTGATCAGAGAGATTCACCCCTCCACTTT.

The CDR3, as DNA: TGTGCCAGCAGCTTAGTTACAGCGGGGGTTGGCACAGATACGCAGTATTTT. It codes for CASSLVTAGVGTDTQYF. The rearrangement joins TRBV11-2 to TRBJ2-3; TRBD2 aligns across 8 bases. Trimming at V came to 1 base and at J to 1 base, leaving 7 bases not matched to a gene. Germline loops: CDR1 SGHAT, CDR2 FQNNGV. The CDR3 spans 17 residues.